These 27 T cell receptor beta chains share one sample of origin, sequenced in a study of T cells in Graves' hyperthyroidism and ophthalmopathy. Amplification of TCR beta CDR3 regions was performed using RNA transcripts as template. An initial round of RT-PCR targeting the TCR CDR3 relied on the HTBI primer set. TCRdb re-analysed the multiplex PCR reads in MiXCR, keeping a single row per CDR3 protein. The table has hundreds of thousands of distinct CDR3 sequences, 15% to 20% seen once. The sample was blood. The receptors were gathered from a woman in her 50s with Graves' hyperthyroidism that later progressed to Graves' ophthalmopathy.

This clonotype was picked up many times. CDR3 sequence reads: CASSLGGGLYEQYF. DNA of the CDR3: TGTGCCAGCAGCTTGGGAGGGGGCCTCTACGAGCAGTACTTC. The chain combines TRBV13 with TRBJ2-7, with D perhaps given as TRBD1 or TRBD2 (7 bases each). The CDR3 sequence is 14 residues long. Germline CDR1 is PRHDT and CDR2 is FYEKMQ (reference sequence). V gave up 3 bases and J gave up 3 bases, with 12 bases separating them.

This clonotype turned up a few times. The J gene is TRBJ1-2, the V gene TRBV18; D is perhaps TRBD1 (6 bases). This CDR3 comprises 15 residues. Looked up from germline, CDR1 is KGHSH and CDR2 is LQKENI. Trimming took 3 bases from V and 5 from J, leaving 16 bases between them. This chain's CDR3 is CASSPGVGQRYGYTF. The CDR3 region has the DNA TGTGCCAGCTCACCGGGTGTAGGACAGCGATATGGCTACACCTTC.

This clonotype was counted many times. V is TRBV29-1 and J is TRBJ2-1; TRBD1 matches 9 bases. Germline CDR1 is SQVTM and CDR2 is ANQGSEA. The CDR3 is made up of 15 amino acids. Trimming at V came to 1 base and at J to 7 bases, leaving 8 bases not matched to a gene. In DNA form, the CDR3 reads TGCAGCGTTGAAGCTTTACAGGGGGCTGGGAATGAGCAGTTCTTC. Residues: CSVEALQGAGNEQFF.

A remark on this clonotype: This sequence may be a read error, since a much larger clone differs from it by one base. V and J are TRBV6-2 or TRBV6-3 and TRBJ1-4; 8 bases fit TRBD1. The CDR3 has 15 amino acids. The V and J ends lost 6 bases and 7 bases, in that order; junction bases with no gene match: 10. Germline lookup yields CDR1 MNHEY and CDR2 SVGEGT. The CDR3 sequence: CASSNQGQAAEKLFF. The CDR3 DNA follows: TGTGCCAGCAGCAACCAGGGACAGGCGGCTGAAAAACTGTTTTTT.

The V gene is TRBV15, the J gene TRBJ2-7; 10 bases are a match to TRBD2. The CDR3 totals 15 residues. V lost 4 bases, J lost 3 bases, and 6 bases stayed unmatched. Germline lookup yields CDR1 LNHNV and CDR2 YYDKDF (reference sequence). The CDR3 sequence: CATSTRRTSGYEQYF. In DNA, the CDR3 is TGTGCCACCAGCACCCGCCGGACTAGCGGCTACGAGCAGTACTTC.

The chain recombines TRBV20-1 with TRBJ2-5, with 8 bases lining up with TRBD2. V was pared by 7 bases and J by 1 base, with 8 bases of the junction left unmatched. The germline CDR1 and CDR2 sequences are DFQATT and SNEGSKA (reference sequence). The CDR3 extends over 14 amino acids. The CDR3 protein is CSVKVAGLQETQYF. The CDR3 DNA sequence: TGCAGTGTTAAAGTAGCGGGACTCCAAGAGACCCAGTACTTC.

The V gene is TRBV5-1, the J gene TRBJ2-5; 12 bases map to TRBD2. Trimming at V came to 5 bases and at J to 0 bases, leaving 8 bases not matched to a gene. Germline V CDR1 and CDR2: SGHRS, YFSETQ. The CDR3 extends over 17 amino acids. CDR3 sequence (DNA): TGCGCCAGCAGTCATGGACTAGCGGGGCGGTACCAAGAGACCCAGTACTTC. As protein: CASSHGLAGRYQETQYF. Together with reference TRBV5-1 and TRBJ2-5, the CDR3 gives the full variable domain: KAGVTQTPRYLIKTRGQQVTLSCSPISGHRSVSWYQQTPGQGLQFLFEYFSETQRNKGNFPGRFSGRQFSNSRSEMNVSTLELGDSALYLCASSHGLAGRYQETQYFGPGTRLLVL.

Ten or more counts support this clonotype. The chain employs TRBV20-1 and TRBJ2-1; 7 nucleotides align to TRBD1. The germline gives CDR1 DFQATT, CDR2 SNEGSKA (reference sequence). V lost 4 bases to trimming and J lost 3 bases; unmatched junction nucleotides: 6. CDR3 size: 14 residues. The CDR3 loop is CSATGTAIYNEQFF. The CDR3 DNA follows: TGCAGTGCTACCGGGACAGCGATCTACAATGAGCAGTTCTTC.

This clonotype has a handful of counts. The CDR3 sequence: CASSWGTVETQYF. The CDR3 nucleotides read TGTGCCAGCAGCTGGGGGACAGTTGAGACCCAGTACTTC. The rearrangement uses TRBV5-4 and TRBJ2-5; 7 positions agree with TRBD1. The V gene end was trimmed by 3 bases and the J gene end by 5 bases; junction bases not matched to a gene: 4. CDR3 length: 13 residues. Germline CDR1 reads SGHNT; CDR2 reads YYREEE (reference sequence). Drawing the rest from reference TRBV5-4 and TRBJ2-5, the complete variable domain is ETGVTQSPTHLIKTRGQQVTLRCSSQSGHNTVSWYQQALGQGPQFIFQYYREEENGRGNFPPRFSGLQFPNYSSELNVNALELDDSALYLCASSWGTVETQYFGPGTRLLVL.

This clonotype was observed a handful of times. The chain links TRBV20-1 to TRBJ1-2; 7 bases line up with TRBD1. Germline CDR1 DFQATT, CDR2 SNEGSKA (reference sequence). The CDR3 consists of 12 residues. The ends lost 3 bases at V and 4 bases at J; junction bases unmatched: 2. The CDR3: CSASAGGYGYTF. The CDR3 nucleotides are TGCAGTGCTAGCGCAGGGGGCTATGGCTACACCTTC.

Remarks on this clonotype: The junction does not match germline at one end; this may be a read error. The chain uses TRBV7-9 and TRBJ2-1, with unresolved D. Germline CDR1 reads SEHNR; CDR2 reads FQNEAQ (reference sequence). The CDR3 is 11 residues long. For the CDR3, the DNA is TGTGCCAGCGGCCTGGGTAATGGGCAGTTCTTC. Translating it yields CASGLGNGQFF.

J is TRBJ1-4 and V is TRBV9; D perhaps matches TRBD1 (5 bases). The CDR3 sequence is 14 residues long. V lost 0 bases and J lost 8, with 11 bases in between. Germline CDR1 reads SGDLS; CDR2 reads YYNGEE. The CDR3 DNA sequence: TGTGCCAGCAGCGTAGAGGCGCGGGGGGAAAAACTGTTTTTT. It is translated as CASSVEARGEKLFF.

This clonotype was counted at least ten times. The rearrangement links TRBV12-3 or TRBV12-4 to TRBJ2-3; no clear D gene. Trimming took off 3 bases at V and 0 bases at J, with 4 bases between the two ends. CDR3 length equals 13 residues. The CDR3 here is CASSFISTDTQYF. Here the CDR3 DNA reads TGTGCCAGCAGTTTTATTAGCACAGATACGCAGTATTTT.

The chain carries TRBV27 and TRBJ2-3; D gene uncertain. In germline, CDR1 is MNHEY, CDR2 SMNVEV (reference sequence). This CDR3 is 14 amino acids long. V lost 1 base to trimming and J lost 5 bases, with 10 bases between them. The CDR3 bases are TGTGCCAGCAGTTTATTGGGCCCCCGAGATACGCAGTATTTT. Protein sequence: CASSLLGPRDTQYF.

This sequence joins TRBV7-2 and TRBJ2-5; D might be TRBD2 (5 bases). The CDR3 is made up of 15 amino acids. CDR1 and CDR2 (germline): SGHTA, FQGNSA. V was clipped by 1 base and J by 2 bases, with 11 bases between them. The DNA for the CDR3 is TGTGCCAGCAGCTTAGGAATCACGGGGCAAGAGACCCAGTACTTC. It encodes CASSLGITGQETQYF.

The table lists this clonotype with many counts. The chain is built from TRBV20-1 and TRBJ1-5, with 7 bases that match TRBD1. This CDR3 spans 14 amino acids. The germline CDR1 and CDR2 sequences are DFQATT and SNEGSKA (reference sequence). With V trimmed by 0 bases and J by 4 bases, 3 bases remained unmatched. The CDR3 bases are TGCAGTGCTAGAGATAGGGGGCGGAATCAGCCCCAGCATTTT. Its protein product is CSARDRGRNQPQHF.

In this sample, this clonotype turned up many times. CDR3 DNA: TGTGCCAGCAGCCAAGATATGGATAGCGGGGCCTACAATGAGCAGTTCTTC. It codes for CASSQDMDSGAYNEQFF. This chain uses TRBV3-1 with TRBJ2-1, with 8 bases that match TRBD2. V was pared by 0 bases and J by 2 bases, with 6 bases of the junction left unmatched. Looked up from germline, CDR1 is LGHDT and CDR2 is YNNKEL (reference sequence). This CDR3 has 17 amino acids.

This clonotype was picked up many times. V and J are TRBV2 and TRBJ2-1; the match to TRBD2 covers 10 bases. The CDR3 covers 15 residues. CDR1 and CDR2 from the germline V gene are SNHLY and FYNNEI. V was clipped by 6 bases and J by 5 bases; unmatched bases: 7. The chain's CDR3 is CASRNSGGAHNEQFF. The CDR3 nucleotides are TGTGCCAGCAGGAACAGCGGGGGGGCCCACAATGAGCAGTTCTTC.

The V and J genes are TRBV30 and TRBJ1-2, with D possibly matching TRBD1 (6 bases). Per the germline V gene, CDR1 is GTSNPN and CDR2 is SVGIG (reference sequence). The germline V and J ends were trimmed by 5 bases and 8 bases, with 21 bases remaining between them. This CDR3 has 14 amino acids. The CDR3 sequence is CAWGGGLRGWGYTF. The CDR3 DNA is TGTGCCTGGGGGGGCGGACTCCGGGGATGGGGCTACACCTTC. Looking up the rest from reference TRBV30 and TRBJ1-2 gives the full variable domain: SQTIHQWPATLVQPVGSPLSLECTVEGTSNPNLYWYRQAAGRGLQLLFYSVGIGQISSEVPQNLSASRPQDRQFILSSKKLLLSDSGFYLCAWGGGLRGWGYTFGSGTRLTVV.

This clonotype was seen a handful of times. This rearrangement joins TRBV5-1 to TRBJ1-3; D unclear. V was clipped by 7 bases and J by 2 bases, with 10 bases between them. Looked up from germline, CDR1 is SGHRS and CDR2 is YFSETQ. The CDR3 is made up of 13 amino acids. The CDR3 DNA reads TGCGCCAGCGCCTACGAGGCTGGAAACACCATATATTTT. The encoded protein is CASAYEAGNTIYF.

J is TRBJ2-3 and V is TRBV5-1; D remains ambiguous. CDR1 is SGHRS, CDR2 YFSETQ, per germline. V shed 3 bases and J shed 0 bases, with 11 bases lying between them. The CDR3 sequence is 15 residues long. In DNA form, the CDR3 reads TGCGCCAGCAGCTGGGTGATCGATAGCACAGATACGCAGTATTTT. Amino acids: CASSWVIDSTDTQYF.

Many counts were recorded for this clonotype. This chain connects TRBV20-1 to TRBJ2-7, with a tentative D call TRBD2 (7 bases). This CDR3 contains 13 residues. Per the germline V gene, CDR1 is DFQATT and CDR2 is SNEGSKA (reference sequence). The V and J ends lost 3 bases and 6 bases respectively, with 15 bases between them. This CDR3 reads CSARKPGEGEQYF. The CDR3 DNA is TGCAGTGCTAGGAAACCAGGGGAGGGCGAGCAGTACTTC.

This clonotype appeared many times. The chain combines TRBV3-1 with TRBJ1-1; the D is unclear. CDR3 length: 14 amino acids. Germline CDR1 is LGHDT and CDR2 is YNNKEL (reference sequence). V dropped 0 bases and J dropped 4 bases, with 9 bases sitting between them. CDR3 in amino acids: CASSQDLIGTEAFF. In DNA form, the CDR3 reads TGTGCCAGCAGCCAAGACTTGATTGGCACTGAAGCTTTCTTT.

This clonotype has ten or more counts. This chain links TRBV4-1 with TRBJ1-5; no definite D call. The CDR3 loop spans 15 amino acids. V lost 2 bases and J 1 base, leaving 9 bases between the germline ends. Germline V CDR1 and CDR2: MGHRA, YSYEKL. Here the CDR3 DNA reads TGCGCCAGCAGCCAAAGGGCGTACAGCAATCAGCCCCAGCATTTT. As protein: CASSQRAYSNQPQHF.

This clonotype was detected only a few times. The J gene is TRBJ1-1, the V gene TRBV5-6; a weak D match, TRBD1 (6 bases). The germline V and J ends were trimmed by 4 bases and 4 bases, with 17 bases remaining between them. This CDR3 is built from 15 residues. CDR1 and CDR2 from the germline V gene are SGHDT and YYEEEE. The CDR3 coding sequence is TGTGCCAGCAGCCTCGCAGGGGTAATGTCCACTGAAGCTTTCTTT. This gives the protein CASSLAGVMSTEAFF.

This clonotype was seen only once. CDR3 coding DNA: TGTGCCATCAGCCTTCGGACAGATCCGGGGGATGGCTACACCTTC. Residues: CAISLRTDPGDGYTF. The chain combines TRBV10-3 with TRBJ1-2, with D possibly TRBD1 on 6 matching bases. Germline CDR1 and CDR2: ENHRY and SYGVKD. The ends were cut back, 6 bases at V and 6 bases at J, with 20 bases in the middle. There are 15 residues in the CDR3.

This clonotype was picked up a small number of times. An end of the junction does not agree with germline; a read error may underlie this. The chain carries TRBV6-2 or TRBV6-3 and TRBJ1-1; D perhaps matches TRBD1 (6 bases). The CDR3 spans 13 residues. Germline V gene lookup returns CDR1 MNHEY and CDR2 SVGEGT. CDR3 sequence: CASSGALSTEAFF. CDR3 in DNA: TGTGCCAGCTCAGGGGCCTTGAGCACTGAGGCTTTCTTT.